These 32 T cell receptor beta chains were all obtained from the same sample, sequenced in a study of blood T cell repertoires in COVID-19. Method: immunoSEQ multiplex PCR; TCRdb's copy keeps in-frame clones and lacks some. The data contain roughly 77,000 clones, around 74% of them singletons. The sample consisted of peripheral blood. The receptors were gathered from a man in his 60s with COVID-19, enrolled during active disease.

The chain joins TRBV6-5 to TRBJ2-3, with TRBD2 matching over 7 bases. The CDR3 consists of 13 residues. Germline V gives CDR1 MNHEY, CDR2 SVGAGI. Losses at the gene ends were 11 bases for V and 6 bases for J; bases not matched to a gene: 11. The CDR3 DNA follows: TGTGCCCGATCGGCGGGGGTGTGGGATACGCAGTATTTT. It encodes CARSAGVWDTQYF.

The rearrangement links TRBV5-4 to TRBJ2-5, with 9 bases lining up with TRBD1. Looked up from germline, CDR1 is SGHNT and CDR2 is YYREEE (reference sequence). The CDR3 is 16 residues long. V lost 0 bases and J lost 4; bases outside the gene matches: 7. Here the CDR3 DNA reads TGTGCCAGCAGCTTGGTGGGACAGGGCCTCGGAGAGACCCAGTACTTC. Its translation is CASSLVGQGLGETQYF.

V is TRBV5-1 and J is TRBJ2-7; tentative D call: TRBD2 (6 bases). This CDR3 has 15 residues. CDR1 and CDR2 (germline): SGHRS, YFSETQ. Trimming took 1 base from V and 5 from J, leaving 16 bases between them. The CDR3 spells CASSLSQEGWDEQYF. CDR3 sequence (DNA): TGCGCCAGCAGCTTGAGCCAGGAGGGGTGGGACGAGCAGTACTTC.

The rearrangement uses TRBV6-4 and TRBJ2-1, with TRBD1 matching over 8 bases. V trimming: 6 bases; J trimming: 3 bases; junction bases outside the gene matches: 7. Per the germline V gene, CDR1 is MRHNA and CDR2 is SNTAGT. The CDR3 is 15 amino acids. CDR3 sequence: CASSPGGRSYNEQFF. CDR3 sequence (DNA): TGTGCCAGCAGCCCAGGGGGCAGGAGCTACAATGAGCAGTTCTTC.

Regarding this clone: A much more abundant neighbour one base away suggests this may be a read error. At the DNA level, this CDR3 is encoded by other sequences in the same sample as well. CDR3 loop: CASSLDPEDTEAFF. The CDR3 DNA is TGCGCCAGCAGCTTGGACCCGGAGGACACTGAAGCTTTCTTT. This chain uses TRBV5-1 with TRBJ1-1; D unresolved. Deletions cut 0 bases from V and 3 bases from J, with 9 bases between. The CDR3 is made up of 14 amino acids. Germline assignment: CDR1 SGHRS and CDR2 YFSETQ.

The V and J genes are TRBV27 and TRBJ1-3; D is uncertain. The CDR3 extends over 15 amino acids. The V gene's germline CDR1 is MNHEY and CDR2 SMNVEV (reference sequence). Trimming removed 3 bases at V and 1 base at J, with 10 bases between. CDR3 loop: CASSFFRTSGNTIYF. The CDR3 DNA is TGTGCCAGCAGTTTTTTCAGAACGTCTGGAAACACCATATATTTT.

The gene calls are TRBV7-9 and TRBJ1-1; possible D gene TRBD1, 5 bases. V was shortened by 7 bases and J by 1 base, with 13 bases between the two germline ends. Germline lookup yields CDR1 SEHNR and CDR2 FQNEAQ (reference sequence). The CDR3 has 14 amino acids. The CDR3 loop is CASTPLGQNTEAFF. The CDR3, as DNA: TGTGCCAGCACTCCGTTGGGGCAGAACACTGAAGCTTTCTTT.

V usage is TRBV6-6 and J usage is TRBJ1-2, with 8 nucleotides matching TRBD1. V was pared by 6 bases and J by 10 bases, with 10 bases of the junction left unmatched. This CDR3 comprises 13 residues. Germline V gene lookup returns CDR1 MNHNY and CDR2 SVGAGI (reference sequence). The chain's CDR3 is CASSSGTGLSYTF. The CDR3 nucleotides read TGTGCCAGCAGCTCCGGGACAGGTCTCTCCTACACCTTC.

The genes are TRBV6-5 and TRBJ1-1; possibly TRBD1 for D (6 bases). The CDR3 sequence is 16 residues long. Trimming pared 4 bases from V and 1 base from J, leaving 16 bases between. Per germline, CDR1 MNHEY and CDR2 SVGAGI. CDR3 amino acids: CASSFGLRGRNTEAFF. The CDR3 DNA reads TGTGCCAGCAGTTTCGGTCTGAGGGGGAGGAACACTGAAGCTTTCTTT.

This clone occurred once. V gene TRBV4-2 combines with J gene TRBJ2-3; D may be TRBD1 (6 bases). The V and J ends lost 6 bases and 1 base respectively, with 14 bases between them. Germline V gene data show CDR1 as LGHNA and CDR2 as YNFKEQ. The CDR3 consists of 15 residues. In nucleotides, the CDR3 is TGTGCCAGCAGTCAAAACAGGGTGGGCACAGATACGCAGTATTTT. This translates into CASSQNRVGTDTQYF.

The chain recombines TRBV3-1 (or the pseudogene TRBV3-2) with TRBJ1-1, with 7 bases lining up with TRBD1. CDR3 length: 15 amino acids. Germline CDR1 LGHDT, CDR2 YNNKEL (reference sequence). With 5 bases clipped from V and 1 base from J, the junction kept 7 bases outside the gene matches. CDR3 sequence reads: CASSVSQGGNTEAFF. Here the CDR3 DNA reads TGTGCCAGCAGCGTTTCGCAGGGGGGGAACACTGAAGCTTTCTTT.

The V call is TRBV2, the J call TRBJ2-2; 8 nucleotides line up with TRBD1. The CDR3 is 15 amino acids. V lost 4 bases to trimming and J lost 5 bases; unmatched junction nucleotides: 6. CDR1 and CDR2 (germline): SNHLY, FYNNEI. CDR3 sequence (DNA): TGTGCCAGCAGTGTAGGACAGGGTATGACCGGGGAGCTGTTTTTT. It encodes CASSVGQGMTGELFF.

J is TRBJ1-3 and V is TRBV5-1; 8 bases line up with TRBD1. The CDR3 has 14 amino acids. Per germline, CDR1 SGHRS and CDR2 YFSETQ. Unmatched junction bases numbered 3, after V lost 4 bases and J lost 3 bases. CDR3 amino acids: CASSRQGLGNTIYF. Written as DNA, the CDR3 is TGCGCCAGCAGCCGACAGGGGCTTGGAAACACCATATATTTT.

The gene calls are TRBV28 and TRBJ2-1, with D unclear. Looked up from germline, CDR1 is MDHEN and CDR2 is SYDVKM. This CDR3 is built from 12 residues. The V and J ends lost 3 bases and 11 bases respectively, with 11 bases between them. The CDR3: CASSFVEIQQFF. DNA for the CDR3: TGTGCCAGCAGTTTCGTGGAGATTCAGCAGTTCTTC.

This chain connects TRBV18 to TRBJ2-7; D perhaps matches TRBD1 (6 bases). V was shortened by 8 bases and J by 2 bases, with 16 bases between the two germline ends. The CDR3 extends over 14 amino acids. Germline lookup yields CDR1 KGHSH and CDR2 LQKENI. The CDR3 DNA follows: TGTGCCAGCACATTGGCGGCAGGGGCCTACGAGCAGTACTTC. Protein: CASTLAAGAYEQYF.

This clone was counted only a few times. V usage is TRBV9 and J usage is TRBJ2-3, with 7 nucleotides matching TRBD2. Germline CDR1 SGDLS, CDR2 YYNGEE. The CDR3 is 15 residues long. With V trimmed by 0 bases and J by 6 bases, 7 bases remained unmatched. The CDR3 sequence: CASSVVGLVGDTQYF. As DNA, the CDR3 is TGTGCCAGCAGCGTAGTTGGACTAGTCGGCGATACGCAGTATTTT.

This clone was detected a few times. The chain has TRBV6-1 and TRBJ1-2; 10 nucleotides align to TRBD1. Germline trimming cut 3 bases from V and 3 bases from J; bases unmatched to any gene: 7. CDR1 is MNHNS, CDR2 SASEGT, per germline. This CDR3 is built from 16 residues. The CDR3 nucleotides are TGTGCCAGCAGTGACATGGGACAGGGGAGAGACTATGGCTACACCTTC. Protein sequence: CASSDMGQGRDYGYTF.

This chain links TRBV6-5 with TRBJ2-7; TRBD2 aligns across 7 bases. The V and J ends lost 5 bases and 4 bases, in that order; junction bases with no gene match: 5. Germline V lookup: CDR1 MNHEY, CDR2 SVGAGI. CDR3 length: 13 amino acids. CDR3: CASSPPAGYEQYF. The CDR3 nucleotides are TGTGCCAGCAGTCCTCCAGCGGGATACGAGCAGTACTTC.

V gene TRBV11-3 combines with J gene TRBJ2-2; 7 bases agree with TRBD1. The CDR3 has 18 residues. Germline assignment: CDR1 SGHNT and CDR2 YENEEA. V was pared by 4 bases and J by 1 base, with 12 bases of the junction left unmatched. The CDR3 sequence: CASSSPFWDSENTGELFF. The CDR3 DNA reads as TGTGCCAGCAGCTCTCCCTTTTGGGACAGCGAGAACACCGGGGAGCTGTTTTTT.

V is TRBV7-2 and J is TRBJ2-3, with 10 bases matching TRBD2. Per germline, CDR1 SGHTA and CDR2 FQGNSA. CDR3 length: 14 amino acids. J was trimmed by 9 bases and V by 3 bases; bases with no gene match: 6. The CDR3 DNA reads TGTGCCAGCAGCTTTAAACTAGCGGGGACAACGCAGTATTTT. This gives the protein CASSFKLAGTTQYF.

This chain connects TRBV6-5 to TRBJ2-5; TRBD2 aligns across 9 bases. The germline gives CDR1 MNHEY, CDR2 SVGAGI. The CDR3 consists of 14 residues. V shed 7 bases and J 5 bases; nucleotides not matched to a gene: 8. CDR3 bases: TGTGCCAGCATTGCGGGACTAGCAGGGGAGACCCAGTACTTC. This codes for CASIAGLAGETQYF.

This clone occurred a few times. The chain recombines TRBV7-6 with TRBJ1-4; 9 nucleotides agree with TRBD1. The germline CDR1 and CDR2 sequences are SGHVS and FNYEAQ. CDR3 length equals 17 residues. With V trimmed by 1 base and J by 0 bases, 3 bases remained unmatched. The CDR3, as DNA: TGTGCCAGCAGCTTAGGGGGACAGGGACCAACTAATGAAAAACTGTTTTTT. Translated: CASSLGGQGPTNEKLFF.

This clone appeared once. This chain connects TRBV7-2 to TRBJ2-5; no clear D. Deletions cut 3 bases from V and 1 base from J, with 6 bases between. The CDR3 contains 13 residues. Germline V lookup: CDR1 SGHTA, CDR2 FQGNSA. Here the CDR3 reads CASSFRAQETQYF. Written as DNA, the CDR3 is TGTGCCAGCAGCTTCCGAGCCCAAGAGACCCAGTACTTC.

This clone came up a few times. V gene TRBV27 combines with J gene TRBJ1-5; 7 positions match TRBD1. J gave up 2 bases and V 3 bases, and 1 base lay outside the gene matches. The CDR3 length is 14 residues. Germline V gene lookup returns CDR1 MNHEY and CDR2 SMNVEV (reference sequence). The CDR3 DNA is TGTGCCAGCAGTTTCACAGGGGGCAATCAGCCCCAGCATTTT. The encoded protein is CASSFTGGNQPQHF.

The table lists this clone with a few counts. The chain's CDR3 is CASSPVRAYYNSPLHF. The CDR3 DNA follows: TGTGCCAGCAGCCCAGTCAGGGCGTACTATAATTCACCCCTCCACTTT. V is TRBV28 and J is TRBJ1-6; a possible D gene is TRBD1 (5 bases). The CDR3 loop spans 16 amino acids. CDR1 is MDHEN, CDR2 SYDVKM, per germline. V dropped 6 bases and J dropped 3 bases, with 15 bases sitting between them. The full variable domain, with the rest looked up from reference TRBV28 and TRBJ1-6, is DVKVTQSSRYLVKRTGEKVFLECVQDMDHENMFWYRQDPGLGLRLIYFSYDVKMKEKGDIPEGYSVSREKKERFSLILESASTNQTSMYLCASSPVRAYYNSPLHFGNGTRLTVT.

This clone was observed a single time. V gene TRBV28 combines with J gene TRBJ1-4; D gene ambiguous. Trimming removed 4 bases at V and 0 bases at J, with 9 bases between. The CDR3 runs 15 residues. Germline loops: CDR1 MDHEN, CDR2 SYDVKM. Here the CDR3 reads CASSSPTATNEKLFF. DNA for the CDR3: TGTGCCAGCAGTTCGCCCACAGCAACTAATGAAAAACTGTTTTTT.

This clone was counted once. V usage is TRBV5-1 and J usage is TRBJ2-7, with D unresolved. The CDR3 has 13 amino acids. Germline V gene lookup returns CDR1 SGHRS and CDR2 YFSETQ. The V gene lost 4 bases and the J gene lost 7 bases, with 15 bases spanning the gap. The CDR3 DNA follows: TGCGCCAGCAGCGATACGGGTATCGGGGAGCAGTACTTC. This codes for CASSDTGIGEQYF. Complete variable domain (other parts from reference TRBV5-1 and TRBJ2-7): KAGVTQTPRYLIKTRGQQVTLSCSPISGHRSVSWYQQTPGQGLQFLFEYFSETQRNKGNFPGRFSGRQFSNSRSEMNVSTLELGDSALYLCASSDTGIGEQYFGPGTRLTVT.

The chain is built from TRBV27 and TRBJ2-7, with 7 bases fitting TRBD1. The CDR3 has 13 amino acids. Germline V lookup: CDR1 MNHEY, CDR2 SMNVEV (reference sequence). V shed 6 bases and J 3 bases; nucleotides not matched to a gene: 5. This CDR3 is CASRGQSNYEQYF. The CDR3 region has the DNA TGTGCCAGCAGGGGACAGAGCAACTACGAGCAGTACTTC.

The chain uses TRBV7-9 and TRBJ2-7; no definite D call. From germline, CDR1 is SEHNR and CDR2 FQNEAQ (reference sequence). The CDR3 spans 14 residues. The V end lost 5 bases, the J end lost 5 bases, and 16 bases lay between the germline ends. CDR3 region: CASSPRVFSDEQYF. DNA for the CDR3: TGTGCCAGCAGCCCCCGGGTCTTCAGCGACGAGCAGTACTTC.

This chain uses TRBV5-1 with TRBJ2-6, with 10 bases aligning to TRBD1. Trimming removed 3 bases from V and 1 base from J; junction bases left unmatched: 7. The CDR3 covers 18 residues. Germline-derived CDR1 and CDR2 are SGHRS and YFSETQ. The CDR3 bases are TGCGCCAGCAGCTCGACAGGGGGCCGAGCTTCTGGGGCCAACGTCCTGACTTTC. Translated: CASSSTGGRASGANVLTF.

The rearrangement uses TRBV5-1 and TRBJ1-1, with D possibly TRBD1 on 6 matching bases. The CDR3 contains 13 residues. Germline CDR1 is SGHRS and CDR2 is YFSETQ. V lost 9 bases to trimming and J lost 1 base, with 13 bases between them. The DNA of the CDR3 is TGCGCCACCTCACAGGGCAAGAACACTGAAGCTTTCTTT. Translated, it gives CATSQGKNTEAFF.

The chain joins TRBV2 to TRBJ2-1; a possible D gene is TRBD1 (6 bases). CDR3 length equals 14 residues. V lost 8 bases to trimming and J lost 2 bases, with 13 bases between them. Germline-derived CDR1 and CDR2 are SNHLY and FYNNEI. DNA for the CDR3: TGTGCCAGCCTAGAGAGGGACACCTACAATGAGCAGTTCTTC. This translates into CASLERDTYNEQFF.